Listed here is a single T cell receptor (beta chain). The antigen remains unidentified. The data stem from a study of T cells and Merkel cell carcinoma outcomes. Study observations and caveats: Reportedly, T-cell repertoire with density predicts Merkel cell carcinoma outcomes.

Looked up from germline, CDR1 is MNHEY and CDR2 is SMNVEV (reference sequence). CDR3 length equals 13 residues. Using immunoSEQ multiplex PCR, the repertoire was profiled, and TCRdb retains in-frame clones only, with some absent. The data show some 19,000 clones, more than 65% seen once. Sequencing input: tumor tissue from Merkel cell carcinoma. This sequence originates from a human donor with Merkel cell carcinoma. This chain joins TRBV27 and TRBJ2-7, with D possibly TRBD1 on 6 matching bases. In DNA form, the CDR3 reads TGTCCCCCTCCGGTGACAGGCTTTGTGGAGCAGTACTTC. It yields the protein CPPPVTGFVEQYF.